This TCR beta chain was sequenced during a study of cytomegalovirus exposure and HLA in healthy donors. Study details: T cells numbering about 180 million yielded some 100 million unique TCR beta sequences in an earlier analysis.

In nominal health when sampled, donors likely had unrecorded immune exposures nonetheless. Points from the study as a whole: An analysis that came later showed most CMV-associated TCR beta chains appearing HLA-restricted. The study flagged some 180 TCR beta chains as cytomegalovirus-associated.

This CDR3 is built from 13 residues. Germline assignment: CDR1 LGHNT and CDR2 FRNRAP. PCR employed 60 Vbeta and 13 Jbeta primers. TCRdb keeps only in-frame clones here, not all; method: immunoSEQ multiplex PCR. The table records 150,000 to 200,000 clones, around 78% of them present only once. This clone was detected a few times. Its antigen is unknown. A junction end diverges from the germline sequence, so it may reflect a read error. The clonotype was recovered from a woman aged 40-49 years in good health and CMV-seropositive. The V call is TRBV12-5, the J call TRBJ2-1; possible D gene TRBD2, 6 bases. The sequenced material came from PBMCs. The CDR3 nucleotides read TGTGCTAGTGGTAGGGACTCCCACAATGAGCAGTTCTTC. It encodes CASGRDSHNEQFF.